The present T cell receptor (beta chain) was sequenced within a study of CD8+ T cells in alopecia areata. Across the whole study: The study gave treated patients oral tofacitinib at 5 to 10 mg twice daily. Study-level results: Between patients, shared TCR sequences were less clear than in mice. This was possibly due in part to HLA diversity in the patient population. Scalp clonality dropped significantly under tofacitinib, as did expanded CD8+ top-100 clones. Normal skin's resident alphabeta T cells are also sequenced in scalp samples.

Extraction of RNA preceded its reverse transcription into cDNA, which served as the sequencing template. Sequenced by immunoSEQ multiplex PCR; TCRdb stores in-frame clones only, minus some. The profile shows some 200,000 clones, around 57% of them singletons. As to this clone: The antigen is not known.

The sample's treatment: oral pan-JAK inhibitor, 5-10 mg twice daily. The clonotype was recovered from a human donor with alopecia areata. Sequences were derived from CD4+ T cells sorted from blood, sampled at week 4, from a patient treated with tofacitinib.

In DNA form, the CDR3 reads TGTGCCAGCAGCGGACAGGGTCAGCCCCAGCATTTT. This codes for CASSGQGQPQHF. The J gene is TRBJ1-5, the V gene TRBV25-1, with 8 bases fitting TRBD1. This CDR3 spans 12 amino acids. Germline CDR1 is MGHDK and CDR2 is SYGVNS. The ends lost 6 bases at V and 6 bases at J; junction bases unmatched: 1. The full variable domain, rest sourced from reference TRBV25-1 and TRBJ1-5, is EADIYQTPRYLVIGTGKKITLECSQTMGHDKMYWYQQDPGMELHLIHYSYGVNSTEKGDLSSESTVSRIRTEHFPLTLESARPSHTSQYLCASSGQGQPQHFGDGTRLSIL.